The entry that follows covers one T cell receptor (beta chain) sequence. This record comes from a study of blood T cell repertoires in COVID-19. Background on the study: From the United States, Italy and Spain came samples of acute and convalescent COVID-19.

V was shortened by 0 bases and J by 6 bases, with 15 bases between the two germline ends. The germline V gene has CDR1 MNHEY and CDR2 SVGAGI. This CDR3 contains 15 residues. Sequencing used immunoSEQ multiplex PCR; TCRdb keeps in-frame clones, though not all of them. The profile shows about 220,000 clones, approximately 85% of them singletons. The specimen was peripheral blood. The genes are TRBV6-5 and TRBJ2-7; a weak D match, TRBD1 (5 bases). This TCR was sampled from a woman between 65 and 79 years old with COVID-19, enrolled during active disease. The CDR3 nucleotides are TGTGCCAGCAGTTACTCGAAACTGGCCCAGGGCGAGCAGTACTTC. Translated, it gives CASSYSKLAQGEQYF.